This TCR beta chain was documented in a study of radiotherapy plus CTLA-4 blockade in lung cancer (dated by TCRdb to about 2018). Looking at the study overall: Among enrolled patients, about 19% had an objective response and 31% reached disease control.

The library was produced with the immunoSEQ multiplex PCR assay. TCRdb stores this immuneACCESS table with in-frame sequences only. Part of the clones is absent; in the studies checked, under half of the shortfall reflects unresolved V genes, and no reason is known for the rest. For this sample there are some 100,000 clones; nearly 80% appear just once. The top ten hold about 5% of the sample. As concerns this clone: The specificity of this receptor is unknown. Base qualities are not provided; no much larger clone lies one nucleotide away.

Counted from cysteine to phenylalanine, this CDR3 has 12 amino acids. Only the CDR3 portion is preserved as DNA: 36 bases, with reading frame beginning at the first base. Via the germline V gene, CDR1 is MDHEN and CDR2 SYDVKM. The V end loses 7 bases and the J end loses 5 bases, and a stretch of 11 bases separates them. Study-wide findings and limitations: The strongest predictors of response were reported to be early dynamic shifts in blood T cell clones along with a rise in serum interferon-beta following radiation. TCR clones derived from tumors expanded in peripheral blood after treatment with radiotherapy and ipilimumab.

Focal radiation therapy combined with CTLA-4 blockade (ipilimumab) was tested in patients with chemo-refractory metastatic non-small-cell lung cancer. The sequence was obtained from a human donor with non-small cell lung cancer who had a partial response to radiotherapy plus ipilimumab. This sequence uses TRBV28 and TRBJ1-2; TRBD1 is a possible D gene, resting on 5 matching bases. The specimen was peripheral blood, collected from a patient treated with radiotherapy plus ipilimumab. The nucleotide sequence reads as follows: TGTGCCAGCACCGTCCAGGGATATGGCTACACCTTC. Its amino acids are CASTVQGYGYTF.